The rows below give T cell receptor beta chains drawn from one sample of a study of cytomegalovirus exposure and HLA in healthy donors. Data came from immunoSEQ multiplex PCR; TCRdb stores just in-frame clones and leaves some out. This table has more than 50,000 clones, roughly 72% appearing once. The sample taken for sequencing was PBMCs. These receptors all stem from a woman in her 50s in good health and CMV-seropositive. Both conserved end residues are part of each CDR3. The order of the fields is J gene, D gene, clone size, V gene, CDR3 DNA, CDR3 protein. A D gene is named only where the DNA matches it firmly. Size is omitted from some rows. Given values are once, few, many or a class for expanded clones.

J gene: TRBJ2-1
D gene: NA
clone size: NA
V gene: TRBV4-1
CDR3 DNA: TGCGCCAGCAGCCGAAAAGAAACTGGACTAACGACAAACAATGAGCAGTTCTTC
CDR3 protein: CASSRKETGLTTNNEQFF

J gene: TRBJ2-1
D gene: NA
clone size: NA
V gene: TRBV7-2
CDR3 DNA: TGTGCCAGCAGCTTCCAACCTAGAAATGAGCAGTTCTTC
CDR3 protein: CASSFQPRNEQFF

J gene: TRBJ2-1
D gene: NA
clone size: NA
V gene: TRBV23-1
CDR3 DNA: TGCGCCAGCAGTCAATCACCAGGGAGGATTATAGTCAATGAGCAGTTCTTC
CDR3 protein: CASSQSPGRIIVNEQFF

J gene: TRBJ2-1
D gene: NA
clone size: NA
V gene: TRBV27
CDR3 DNA: TGTGCCAGCAGTTTAGGGGGGGCTCGGGTCAATGAGCAGTTCTTC
CDR3 protein: CASSLGGARVNEQFF

J gene: TRBJ2-5
D gene: TRBD2
clone size: NA
V gene: TRBV15
CDR3 DNA: TGTGCCACCGGGACCGACCTCGGGGGGGCTCGAGAGACCCAGTACTTC
CDR3 protein: CATGTDLGGARETQYF

J gene: TRBJ1-5
D gene: NA
clone size: few
V gene: TRBV4-1
CDR3 DNA: TGCGCCAGCAGCGACGGGACAAACGGAACGCCCCAGCATTTT
CDR3 protein: CASSDGTNGTPQHF

J gene: TRBJ2-2
D gene: NA
clone size: few
V gene: TRBV18
CDR3 DNA: TGTGCCAGCTCACCTCAGACGGAGGCCGGGGAGCTGTTTTTT
CDR3 protein: CASSPQTEAGELFF

J gene: TRBJ2-1
D gene: TRBD2
clone size: NA
V gene: TRBV27
CDR3 DNA: TGTGCCAGCAGTCCGACCATAGCGGGAAGCTCCTACAATGAGCAGTTCTTC
CDR3 protein: CASSPTIAGSSYNEQFF

J gene: TRBJ1-1
D gene: NA
clone size: NA
V gene: TRBV7-8
CDR3 DNA: TGTGCCAGCAGCTTAAGGGGCTCGTGGAACACTGAAGCTTTCTTT
CDR3 protein: CASSLRGSWNTEAFF

J gene: TRBJ2-2
D gene: NA
clone size: NA
V gene: TRBV21-1
CDR3 DNA: TGTGCCAGCAGCAAAGCAGGGGTTCGGAACACCGGGGAGCTGTTTTTT
CDR3 protein: CASSKAGVRNTGELFF

J gene: TRBJ2-7
D gene: TRBD2
clone size: NA
V gene: TRBV2
CDR3 DNA: TGTGCCAGTGCCGGACTAGCGGGGACCTACGAGCAGTACTTC
CDR3 protein: CASAGLAGTYEQYF

J gene: TRBJ1-4
D gene: TRBD1
clone size: few
V gene: TRBV29-1
CDR3 DNA: TGCAGCGTTTCGAGGACAGGGGTAGAAAAACTGTTTTTT
CDR3 protein: CSVSRTGVEKLFF

J gene: TRBJ2-5
D gene: TRBD2
clone size: NA
V gene: TRBV5-6
CDR3 DNA: TGTGCCAGCAGCTTGGCGGGACTAGCGGGAGGGACTCAAGAGACCCAGTACTTC
CDR3 protein: CASSLAGLAGGTQETQYF

J gene: TRBJ1-6
D gene: NA
clone size: NA
V gene: TRBV6-5
CDR3 DNA: TGTGCCAGCAGCTATGGTCTTTTTTCACCCCTCCACTTT
CDR3 protein: CASSYGLFSPLHF

J gene: TRBJ2-3
D gene: NA
clone size: NA
V gene: TRBV30
CDR3 DNA: TGTGCCTGGAGTGTAGTCAGTAGCAAAGCTACGCAGTATTTT
CDR3 protein: CAWSVVSSKATQYF

J gene: TRBJ2-7
D gene: TRBD2
clone size: NA
V gene: TRBV4-1
CDR3 DNA: TGCGCCAGCAGCCAAAGTAGCCAGGGAGGGGACGAGCAGTACTTC
CDR3 protein: CASSQSSQGGDEQYF

J gene: TRBJ2-3
D gene: NA
clone size: NA
V gene: TRBV7-2
CDR3 DNA: TGTGCCAGCAGCTTCGGGGAAGCCGGAGCAAGAGATACGCAGTATTTT
CDR3 protein: CASSFGEAGARDTQYF

J gene: TRBJ2-7
D gene: TRBD1
clone size: NA
V gene: TRBV2
CDR3 DNA: TGTGCCAGCAGTTATGGACAGGAAAAACGGTACGAGCAGTACTTC
CDR3 protein: CASSYGQEKRYEQYF